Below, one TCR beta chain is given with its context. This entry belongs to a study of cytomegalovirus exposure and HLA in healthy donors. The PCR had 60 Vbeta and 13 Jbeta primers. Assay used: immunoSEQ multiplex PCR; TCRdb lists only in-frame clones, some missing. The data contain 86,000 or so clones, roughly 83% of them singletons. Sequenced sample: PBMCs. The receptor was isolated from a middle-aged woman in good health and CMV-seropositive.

The CDR3 region is CASTQGYEQYF. CDR3 in DNA: TGTGCCAGCACCCAGGGGTACGAGCAGTACTTC. The rearrangement uses TRBV6-6 and TRBJ2-7; D might be TRBD1 (6 bases). The CDR3 extends over 11 amino acids. Looked up from germline, CDR1 is MNHNY and CDR2 is SVGAGI (reference sequence). Deletions cut 7 bases from V and 4 bases from J, with 8 bases between.